This T cell receptor beta chain appears in the sequencing data of a study of blood T cell repertoires in COVID-19. Study-level background: There were acute and convalescent COVID-19 samples, and they came from the United States, Italy and Spain.

Germline V lookup: CDR1 MDHEN, CDR2 SYDVKM. Trimming took 3 bases from V and 5 from J; bases not matched to a gene: 4. The CDR3 consists of 15 residues. Sequencing used immunoSEQ multiplex PCR; TCRdb keeps in-frame clones, though not all of them. The sample comprises approximately 200,000 clones, 84% of which are singletons, and over 6.5% rests with the top ten. The chain joins TRBV28 to TRBJ2-5; 12 nucleotides match TRBD1. The clonotype was recovered from a woman over 75 with COVID-19, enrolled during active disease. Sequences were obtained from peripheral blood. The CDR3 reads CASSLGTGGWETQYF. DNA of the CDR3: TGTGCCAGCAGTTTGGGGACAGGGGGCTGGGAGACCCAGTACTTC.